These 7 T cell receptor beta chains originate from one sample sequenced in a study of blood T cell repertoires in COVID-19. Clones were sequenced by immunoSEQ multiplex PCR, and TCRdb holds only the in-frame ones, with some missing. The sample consists of about 160,000 clones, more than 75% of them appearing once. Material for sequencing was peripheral blood. The receptors originated from a human donor with acute or convalescent COVID-19. The donor label of this sample is uncertain.

The J gene is TRBJ2-3, the V gene TRBV5-4; 12 positions agree with TRBD2. Germline loops: CDR1 SGHNT, CDR2 YYREEE (reference sequence). The V gene end was trimmed by 6 bases and the J gene end by 2 bases; junction bases not matched to a gene: 7. The CDR3 covers 16 residues. Written as DNA, the CDR3 is TGTGCCAGCAACCGACCTAGCGGGGGGGCCACAGATACGCAGTATTTT. Translating it yields CASNRPSGGATDTQYF.

The chain links TRBV7-9 to TRBJ2-5; D is ambiguous. Germline V gene lookup returns CDR1 SEHNR and CDR2 FQNEAQ (reference sequence). V was pared by 4 bases and J by 2 bases, with 20 bases between. The CDR3 is 17 amino acids. The DNA of the CDR3 is TGTGCCAGCAGCTCGAACGACGGCGACAAAAGACAAGAGACCCAGTACTTC. It is translated as CASSSNDGDKRQETQYF.

This chain connects TRBV5-5 to TRBJ1-3, with 7 bases aligning to TRBD1. CDR3 size: 17 residues. With V trimmed by 4 bases and J by 0 bases, 10 bases remained unmatched. CDR1 and CDR2 (germline): SGHKS, YYEKEE (reference sequence). The CDR3 is CASSPLVTGHSGNTIYF. Written as DNA, the CDR3 is TGTGCCAGCAGCCCTTTAGTGACAGGGCACTCTGGAAACACCATATATTTT.

The chain carries TRBV5-6 and TRBJ1-2, with 7 bases fitting TRBD1. This CDR3 region has 15 residues. Germline V gene lookup returns CDR1 SGHDT and CDR2 YYEEEE. Trimming took 2 bases from V and 8 from J; bases not matched to a gene: 12. The CDR3 coding sequence is TGTGCCAGCAGCTTTCCCCGACAGGGAAGAAGGGGCTACACCTTC. Translated: CASSFPRQGRRGYTF.

The chain couples TRBV7-2 to TRBJ2-1; TRBD2 aligns across 10 bases. Germline CDR1 SGHTA, CDR2 FQGNSA. The CDR3 contains 16 residues. V shed 5 bases, J shed 8 bases, and the junction held 12 bases outside the gene matches. CDR3 in DNA: TGTGCCAGCAGCACCGGAGGGACTAGCGTTACATATGAGCAGTTCTTC. It yields the protein CASSTGGTSVTYEQFF.

The chain joins TRBV3-1 (or the pseudogene TRBV3-2) to TRBJ1-1; 7 bases fit TRBD1. The length of the CDR3 is 13 residues. Germline V CDR1 and CDR2: LGHDT, YNNKEL (reference sequence). With 5 bases clipped from V and 5 bases from J, the junction kept 5 bases outside the gene matches. CDR3 sequence reads: CASSKTGSTEAFF. In DNA form, the CDR3 reads TGTGCCAGCAGCAAGACAGGGAGTACTGAAGCTTTCTTT.

V is TRBV27 and J is TRBJ1-2, with 7 bases matching TRBD1. The germline V gene has CDR1 MNHEY and CDR2 SMNVEV (reference sequence). The V segment lost 6 bases and the J segment 3 bases; nucleotides outside the gene matches: 16. The CDR3 is 17 amino acids. The CDR3 region is CASRKGAMIGPDYGYTF. The CDR3 DNA reads TGTGCCAGCAGGAAGGGGGCGATGATCGGTCCCGACTATGGCTACACCTTC.